These 28 T cell receptor beta chains came from one sample sequenced in a study of OX40 agonist ivuxolimab in advanced cancers. The library was made by the immunoSEQ multiplex PCR assay. The clones in this table, taken by TCRdb from immuneACCESS, are in-frame only. Not every clone is retained; where verified, under half of the shortfall comes from an unresolved V gene, and the cause of the rest is unknown. For this sample the table gives 60,000 or so clones, of which over 70% were detected only once. Jointly, the top ten make up 2% to 2.5% of the sample. The sample was CD4+ or CD8+ T cells sorted from blood, taken in a trial of the OX40 agonist ivuxolimab. Receptors originate from an adult with an advanced solid tumor such as melanoma, head and neck, liver or kidney cancer.

This chain joins TRBV5-4 and TRBJ1-2; D is unresolved. With 4 bases removed from V and 2 bases from J, the gap between germline ends came to 9 bases. The CDR3 has 13 amino acids. The germline CDR1 and CDR2 sequences are SGHNT and YYREEE (reference sequence). The CDR3 DNA sequence: TGTGCCAGCAGCCCCATGAAAAACTATGGCTACACCTTC. This codes for CASSPMKNYGYTF.

The chain recombines TRBV5-1 with TRBJ1-3; 12 nucleotides agree with TRBD1. This CDR3 has 16 residues. CDR1 is SGHRS and CDR2 is YFSETQ in the germline V gene. The V gene end was trimmed by 3 bases and the J gene end by 4 bases; junction bases not matched to a gene: 5. The CDR3 region is CASSSGQGAFGNTIYF. In DNA form, the CDR3 reads TGCGCCAGCAGCTCGGGACAGGGGGCGTTCGGAAACACCATATATTTT.

The chain recombines TRBV6-5 with TRBJ2-1; TRBD2 matches 7 bases. From germline, CDR1 is MNHEY and CDR2 SVGAGI. Losses at the gene ends were 6 bases for V and 4 bases for J; bases not matched to a gene: 9. This CDR3 is built from 15 residues. The CDR3 loop reads CASRTGGGPYNEQFF. The CDR3 DNA reads TGTGCCAGCAGGACGGGAGGAGGGCCGTACAATGAGCAGTTCTTC.

CDR3 coding DNA: TGTGCCTGGAGCCAGGGGTTCAGGGGAGCGAGCAATCAGCCCCAGCATTTT. Residues: CAWSQGFRGASNQPQHF. The rearrangement links TRBV30 to TRBJ1-5; tentative D call: TRBD1 (6 bases). The CDR3 extends over 17 amino acids. From germline, CDR1 is GTSNPN and CDR2 SVGIG (reference sequence). The V gene lost 3 bases and the J gene lost 1 base, with 19 bases spanning the gap.

This chain joins TRBV7-6 and TRBJ1-1; D might be TRBD1 (5 bases). This CDR3 has 13 residues. V gave up 1 base and J gave up 5 bases, with 8 bases separating them. Per germline, CDR1 SGHVS and CDR2 FNYEAQ. The CDR3 DNA follows: TGTGCCAGCAGCTTAGGTGGGGGGACTGAAGCTTTCTTT. Protein: CASSLGGGTEAFF. Filled out from reference TRBV7-6 and TRBJ1-1, the complete variable domain reads GAGVSQSPRYKVTKRGQDVALRCDPISGHVSLYWYRQALGQGPEFLTYFNYEAQQDKSGLPNDRFSAERPEGSISTLTIQRTEQRDSAMYRCASSLGGGTEAFFGQGTRLTVV.

The V call is TRBV27, the J call TRBJ2-2; TRBD2 might be the D (5 bases). Trimming removed 6 bases at V and 1 base at J, with 6 bases between. This CDR3 has 13 residues. Germline CDR1 MNHEY, CDR2 SMNVEV (reference sequence). The CDR3 is CASRTRNTGELFF. As DNA, the CDR3 is TGTGCCAGCAGAACTAGGAACACCGGGGAGCTGTTTTTT.

In its sample, this clone was seen a few times. This chain joins TRBV9 and TRBJ1-6; no definite D call. The CDR3 has 15 amino acids. The germline V and J ends were trimmed by 4 bases and 6 bases, with 14 bases remaining between them. Germline CDR1 reads SGDLS; CDR2 reads YYNGEE. The CDR3 sequence is CASSPSRRFNSPLHF. The CDR3 nucleotides read TGTGCCAGCAGCCCTTCCCGACGGTTTAATTCACCCCTCCACTTT.

V gene TRBV27 combines with J gene TRBJ2-7; D remains ambiguous. The CDR3 consists of 11 residues. Per the germline V gene, CDR1 is MNHEY and CDR2 is SMNVEV (reference sequence). With 3 bases removed from V and 5 bases from J, the gap between germline ends came to 5 bases. The CDR3 sequence: CASSFDHEQYF. The CDR3 region has the DNA TGTGCCAGCAGTTTTGATCACGAGCAGTACTTC.

In this sample, this clone turned up a few times. The chain is built from TRBV4-1 and TRBJ2-1; possibly TRBD2 for D (6 bases). Germline V CDR1 and CDR2: MGHRA, YSYEKL. V was pared by 1 base and J by 4 bases, with 20 bases between. The CDR3 has 18 amino acids. CDR3 sequence: CASSQGGFERVGYNEQFF. CDR3 in DNA: TGCGCCAGCAGCCAAGGGGGATTTGAGCGGGTCGGGTACAATGAGCAGTTCTTC.

The rearrangement links TRBV7-8 to TRBJ2-3; 11 nucleotides align to TRBD1. Trimming removed 3 bases from V and 5 bases from J; junction bases left unmatched: 4. Germline assignment: CDR1 SGHVS and CDR2 FQNEAQ. This CDR3 contains 15 residues. CDR3 DNA: TGTGCCAGCAGCTTGGGGACAGGGGGGGAAGATACGCAGTATTTT. It is translated as CASSLGTGGEDTQYF.

The genes are TRBV18 and TRBJ1-1; 9 bases agree with TRBD1. CDR1 is KGHSH, CDR2 LQKENI, per germline. CDR3 length equals 16 residues. The junction had 6 bases not matched to a gene; V was cut back by 3 bases and J by 1 base. The CDR3 region has the DNA TGTGCCAGCTCACCGAGAGGACAGGGGTCGAACACTGAAGCTTTCTTT. It codes for CASSPRGQGSNTEAFF.

V usage is TRBV5-1 and J usage is TRBJ2-5; D possibly matches TRBD1 or TRBD2 (6 bases each). V was trimmed by 3 bases and J by 5 bases, leaving 17 bases between them. The CDR3 loop spans 15 amino acids. CDR1 is SGHRS, CDR2 YFSETQ, per germline. CDR3 region: CASSSGAGSGETQYF. The CDR3 DNA sequence: TGCGCCAGCAGCTCGGGGGCCGGGTCGGGCGAGACCCAGTACTTC.

This chain links TRBV19 with TRBJ2-1; D ambiguous. The CDR3 extends over 13 amino acids. The germline V gene encodes CDR1 LNHDA and CDR2 SQIVND (reference sequence). Trimming left V 7 bases short and J 9 bases short, with 16 bases between. The CDR3 region is CASNPRWGGEQFF. In DNA form, the CDR3 reads TGTGCCAGTAACCCTAGATGGGGTGGTGAGCAGTTCTTC.

This chain joins TRBV28 and TRBJ2-3; 10 bases agree with TRBD1. CDR3 length: 15 amino acids. After removal of 0 bases from V and 5 bases from J, the junction contained 2 bases not matched to a gene. CDR1 and CDR2 from the germline V gene are MDHEN and SYDVKM. In DNA form, the CDR3 reads TGTGCCAGCAGTTTATGGCGGACAGGGGGAGATACGCAGTATTTT. It codes for CASSLWRTGGDTQYF.

The chain joins TRBV5-1 to TRBJ2-7; TRBD1 agrees at 7 bases. The CDR3 is 13 amino acids. Germline-derived CDR1 and CDR2 are SGHRS and YFSETQ. With 5 bases clipped from V and 6 bases from J, the junction kept 8 bases outside the gene matches. CDR3 nucleotides: TGCGCCAGCAGTATGACAGGGTCTGGCGAGCAGTACTTC. Amino acids: CASSMTGSGEQYF.

This clone was counted a single time. The V gene is TRBV7-3, the J gene TRBJ2-5, with 7 bases matching TRBD1. Losses at the gene ends were 2 bases for V and 8 bases for J; bases not matched to a gene: 8. CDR3 size: 14 residues. Germline loops: CDR1 SGHTA, CDR2 FQGTGA. The CDR3 region has the DNA TGTGCCAGCAGCTTAGTGGGGCAGGGGGATACCCAGTACTTC. It translates to CASSLVGQGDTQYF.

This chain joins TRBV28 and TRBJ1-4, with 9 bases fitting TRBD1. CDR3 size: 14 residues. Germline trimming cut 8 bases from V and 6 bases from J; bases unmatched to any gene: 7. Germline assignment: CDR1 MDHEN and CDR2 SYDVKM. DNA for the CDR3: TGTGCCAGCGAGCGGGGACAGGGAGATGAAAAACTGTTTTTT. Its translation: CASERGQGDEKLFF.

The chain combines TRBV19 with TRBJ2-1; either TRBD1 or TRBD2 may fit D (5 bases each). Trimming stripped 2 bases from V and 7 bases from J, with 12 bases between. CDR3 length: 14 amino acids. CDR1 and CDR2 (germline): LNHDA, SQIVND (reference sequence). The CDR3 sequence: CASSITGPENEQFF. CDR3 coding DNA: TGTGCCAGTAGTATAACGGGACCCGAGAATGAGCAGTTCTTC.

The chain uses TRBV30 and TRBJ2-3, with D maybe TRBD2 (6 bases). The CDR3 is 16 amino acids. Germline-derived CDR1 and CDR2 are GTSNPN and SVGIG (reference sequence). V gave up 2 bases and J gave up 4 bases, with 19 bases separating them. For the CDR3, the DNA is TGTGCCTGGAGTTCTCCCTGGCGGAGGGCCCCAGATACGCAGTATTTT. Encoded protein: CAWSSPWRRAPDTQYF. The complete variable domain, with remaining parts taken from reference TRBV30 and TRBJ2-3, reads SQTIHQWPATLVQPVGSPLSLECTVEGTSNPNLYWYRQAAGRGLQLLFYSVGIGQISSEVPQNLSASRPQDRQFILSSKKLLLSDSGFYLCAWSSPWRRAPDTQYFGPGTRLTVL.

The chain combines TRBV7-8 with TRBJ2-1; D ambiguous. CDR1 is SGHVS and CDR2 is FQNEAQ in the germline V gene. Trimming stripped 1 base from V and 7 bases from J, with 11 bases between. CDR3 size: 14 residues. Written as DNA, the CDR3 is TGTGCCAGCAGCTTAGACTCTTTAGTGAATGAGCAGTTCTTC. Amino acid sequence: CASSLDSLVNEQFF.

The chain recombines TRBV9 with TRBJ1-3; no firm D call. Germline CDR1 and CDR2: SGDLS and YYNGEE. The ends were cut back, 1 base at V and 0 bases at J, with 5 bases in the middle. The CDR3 has 14 amino acids. The CDR3: CASSVISSGNTIYF. CDR3 nucleotides: TGTGCCAGCAGCGTAATAAGCTCTGGAAACACCATATATTTT.

V gene TRBV5-6 combines with J gene TRBJ2-2; tentatively, D is TRBD2 (6 bases). V lost 6 bases and J lost 4, with 16 bases in between. The CDR3 runs 15 residues. CDR1 is SGHDT, CDR2 YYEEEE, per germline. The CDR3 nucleotides are TGTGCCAGCACCCTACGGGGGTTCGGCACCGGGGAGCTGTTTTTT. Translated, it gives CASTLRGFGTGELFF. Combining the CDR3 with reference TRBV5-6 and TRBJ2-2 gives the whole variable domain DAGVTQSPTHLIKTRGQQVTLRCSPKSGHDTVSWYQQALGQGPQFIFQYYEEEERQRGNFPDRFSGHQFPNYSSELNVNALLLGDSALYLCASTLRGFGTGELFFGEGSRLTVL.

The chain employs TRBV7-3 and TRBJ2-1, with 7 bases identical to TRBD2. Germline V gives CDR1 SGHTA, CDR2 FQGTGA. V lost 2 bases to trimming and J lost 8 bases; unmatched junction nucleotides: 15. This CDR3 is 17 amino acids long. CDR3 nucleotides: TGTGCCAGCAGCTTATCGTCGGGCGGGGGAGTTAGGGATGAGCAGTTCTTC. Its translation is CASSLSSGGGVRDEQFF.

This clone was observed a handful of times. The chain recombines TRBV18 with TRBJ2-3; D is unresolved. This CDR3 spans 13 amino acids. CDR1 KGHSH and CDR2 LQKENI come from the germline V gene. V lost 3 bases, J lost 5 bases, and 9 bases lay in between. The CDR3 nucleotides read TGTGCCAGCTCACCCACCCTGGGAGATACGCAGTATTTT. This sequence encodes CASSPTLGDTQYF.

The genes are TRBV7-7 and TRBJ2-2; maybe TRBD2 (7 bases). V lost 9 bases, J lost 3 bases, and 11 bases lay in between. The CDR3 runs to 13 residues. CDR1 and CDR2 from the germline V gene are SSHAT and FNYEAQ (reference sequence). The CDR3 sequence: CARGGRDTGELFF. Here the CDR3 DNA reads TGTGCCAGAGGGGGGAGGGACACCGGGGAGCTGTTTTTT.

This clone was found once. This chain joins TRBV5-1 and TRBJ1-3; D gene unclear. This CDR3 region has 15 residues. Germline V gene data show CDR1 as SGHRS and CDR2 as YFSETQ. V was cut by 0 bases and J by 0 bases, with 7 bases left in between. In nucleotides, the CDR3 is TGCGCCAGCAGCTTGGCACCGAACTCTGGAAACACCATATATTTT. It codes for CASSLAPNSGNTIYF.

This chain links TRBV29-1 with TRBJ1-1; D possibly corresponds to TRBD1 (5 bases). This CDR3 region has 12 residues. The germline gives CDR1 SQVTM, CDR2 ANQGSEA. V lost 4 bases and J lost 0, with 6 bases in between. CDR3 coding DNA: TGCAGCGTTGGACAGATGAACACTGAAGCTTTCTTT. Its translation is CSVGQMNTEAFF. Together with reference TRBV29-1 and TRBJ1-1, the CDR3 gives the full variable domain: SAVISQKPSRDICQRGTSLTIQCQVDSQVTMMFWYRQQPGQSLTLIATANQGSEATYESGFVIDKFPISRPNLTFSTLTVSNMSPEDSSIYLCSVGQMNTEAFFGQGTRLTVV.

The chain combines TRBV18 with TRBJ2-7; 9 bases align to TRBD1. Trimming removed 3 bases from V and 7 bases from J; junction bases left unmatched: 7. CDR1 and CDR2 from the germline V gene are KGHSH and LQKENI. This CDR3 is built from 14 residues. The CDR3 DNA follows: TGTGCCAGCTCACCCGACAGGGGGTTGTGGGAGCAGTACTTC. It codes for CASSPDRGLWEQYF. Supplemented by reference TRBV18 and TRBJ2-7, the full variable domain reads NAGVMQNPRHLVRRRGQEARLRCSPMKGHSHVYWYRQLPEEGLKFMVYLQKENIIDESGMPKERFSAEFPKEGPSILRIQQVVRGDSAAYFCASSPDRGLWEQYFGPGTRLTVT.